These 20 T cell receptor beta chains originate from one sample sequenced in a study of shared clonotypes between healthy human individuals. CD45RO negativity and positive selection for CCR7 defined naive CD8 cells, a population that excluded terminally differentiated effector memory CD45RA+ cells. The protocol was immunoSEQ multiplex PCR, while the TCRdb copy is restricted to in-frame clones and leaves out a portion. Of approximately 2,000,000 clones in the sample, 93% were seen once. The sample consisted of naive CD8+ T cells from PBMCs. The receptors were sampled from a young man in good health. Some clones in this sample may be carry-over from other donors' samples.

This clone appeared once. This chain connects TRBV7-3 to TRBJ2-1, with D tentatively TRBD1 (6 bases). The CDR3 loop spans 15 amino acids. V lost 0 bases, J lost 7 bases, and 13 bases lay in between. Per the germline V gene, CDR1 is SGHTA and CDR2 is FQGTGA. This CDR3 is CASSLTPERGNEQFF. CDR3 nucleotides: TGTGCCAGCAGCTTAACACCAGAGAGGGGGAATGAGCAGTTCTTC.

The gene calls are TRBV27 and TRBJ2-7, with D possibly being TRBD2 (6 bases). Looked up from germline, CDR1 is MNHEY and CDR2 is SMNVEV (reference sequence). This CDR3 contains 14 residues. V was clipped by 3 bases and J by 7 bases, with 16 bases between them. The CDR3 sequence: CASSFGGTGKEQYF. The CDR3 region has the DNA TGTGCCAGCAGTTTCGGCGGGACGGGGAAGGAGCAGTACTTC.

The chain employs TRBV18 and TRBJ2-7; D unclear. CDR3 length: 13 amino acids. V was cut by 0 bases and J by 6 bases, with 9 bases left in between. CDR1 and CDR2 (germline): KGHSH, LQKENI. Written as DNA, the CDR3 is TGTGCCAGCTCACCACCAACAAATCTCGAGCAGTACTTC. It specifies CASSPPTNLEQYF.

On this clone: Lacking the conserved final phenylalanine or tryptophan, this CDR3 likely reflects a read error. V is TRBV6-5 and J is TRBJ1-1; no definite D call. V lost 4 bases to trimming and J lost 0 bases, with 9 bases between them. Germline loops: CDR1 MNHEY, CDR2 SVGAGI. CDR3 length: 14 amino acids. CDR3 DNA sequence: TGTGCCAGCAGTTCCACTGCAATGAACACTGAAGCTTTCTCT. Its protein product is CASSSTAMNTEAFS.

Written as DNA, the CDR3 is TGTGCCAGCAGCTTGGTCAGGGAAGGGGAGAGCACTGAAGCTTTCTTT. The encoded protein is CASSLVREGESTEAFF. V gene TRBV5-6 combines with J gene TRBJ1-1, with D tentatively TRBD1 (5 bases). Germline-derived CDR1 and CDR2 are SGHDT and YYEEEE. V gave up 0 bases and J gave up 4 bases, with 16 bases separating them. This CDR3 has 16 residues.

This chain uses TRBV25-1 with TRBJ2-7; no clear D. The CDR3 covers 11 residues. Germline CDR1 MGHDK, CDR2 SYGVNS. V lost 2 bases, J lost 5 bases, and 4 bases lay in between. CDR3 sequence (DNA): TGTGCCAGCAGTGAAATTAACGAGCAGTACTTC. As protein: CASSEINEQYF.

The genes are TRBV9 and TRBJ1-2, with 7 bases identical to TRBD1. The CDR3 has 17 amino acids. V lost 1 base and J lost 2; bases outside the gene matches: 11. CDR1 and CDR2 from the germline V gene are SGDLS and YYNGEE. The CDR3 reads CASSVNPKQQGNYGYTF. In nucleotides, the CDR3 is TGTGCCAGCAGCGTAAATCCGAAGCAACAGGGGAACTATGGCTACACCTTC.

This sequence joins TRBV9 and TRBJ2-5; 7 bases are shared with TRBD2. The CDR3 loop spans 16 amino acids. Germline V gives CDR1 SGDLS, CDR2 YYNGEE. V lost 0 bases to trimming and J lost 2 bases; unmatched junction nucleotides: 7. CDR3 region: CASSVGGTGGQETQYF. The DNA of the CDR3 is TGTGCCAGCAGCGTAGGTGGGACGGGGGGTCAAGAGACCCAGTACTTC.

This clone was observed once. V gene TRBV30 combines with J gene TRBJ2-5; no clear D gene. The CDR3 has 13 amino acids. In germline, CDR1 is GTSNPN, CDR2 SVGIG (reference sequence). Trimming shortened V by 7 bases and J by 5 bases, and 17 bases separated the two germline ends. DNA of the CDR3: TGTGCCTCTTTCCGGTCTACATTGGAGACCCAGTACTTC. Its protein is CASFRSTLETQYF.

On this clone: Other DNA sequences in the same sample also yield this CDR3. The genes are TRBV11-2 and TRBJ2-1; no clear D. V lost 2 bases, J lost 5 bases, and 7 bases lay in between. Germline-derived CDR1 and CDR2 are SGHAT and FQNNGV. This CDR3 is 13 amino acids long. CDR3 region: CASSLFGDNEQFF. As DNA, the CDR3 is TGTGCCAGCAGCTTATTTGGAGACAATGAGCAGTTCTTC.

The rearrangement links TRBV6-5 to TRBJ2-1; 7 bases are a match to TRBD2. The CDR3 extends over 14 amino acids. J lost 6 bases, V lost 6 bases, and 8 bases had no gene match. Germline lookup yields CDR1 MNHEY and CDR2 SVGAGI. Written as DNA, the CDR3 is TGTGCCAGCAGCCTCCGGGACTATGGCAATGAGCAGTTCTTC. Translating it yields CASSLRDYGNEQFF.

The V and J genes are TRBV11-2 and TRBJ1-5; a possible D gene is TRBD1 (6 bases). Trimming shortened V by 5 bases and J by 0 bases, and 20 bases separated the two germline ends. The CDR3 extends over 18 amino acids. Germline CDR1 and CDR2: SGHAT and FQNNGV. The CDR3, as DNA: TGTGCCAGCAGCCTAGGTATAGGGGGTCCTTATAGCAATCAGCCCCAGCATTTT. Translation: CASSLGIGGPYSNQPQHF.

This rearrangement joins TRBV9 to TRBJ2-1; D remains unclear. Germline V CDR1 and CDR2: SGDLS, YYNGEE. V dropped 4 bases and J dropped 7 bases, with 12 bases sitting between them. The CDR3 has 13 amino acids. The CDR3 is CASSQRTRNEQFF. The CDR3 DNA reads as TGTGCCAGCAGCCAGAGAACCCGGAATGAGCAGTTCTTC.

Only one count was recorded for this clone. The V and J genes are TRBV6-6 and TRBJ2-7, with a possible D match to TRBD1 (6 bases). Germline V gene sequence: CDR1 MNHNY, CDR2 SVGAGI (reference sequence). This CDR3 comprises 13 residues. V was shortened by 5 bases and J by 4 bases, with 12 bases between the two germline ends. The CDR3 here is CASSQSRGYEQYF. As DNA, the CDR3 is TGTGCCAGCAGTCAATCCAGGGGTTACGAGCAGTACTTC.

The chain uses TRBV5-1 and TRBJ2-2, with D perhaps matching TRBD2 (5 bases). The length of the CDR3 is 14 residues. The germline V gene encodes CDR1 SGHRS and CDR2 YFSETQ. V was trimmed by 4 bases and J by 9 bases, leaving 16 bases between them. CDR3 in DNA: TGCGCCAGCAGCCCTGAGAGGGTGTTCAGGGAGCTGTTTTTT. Translated, it gives CASSPERVFRELFF.

The V and J genes are TRBV28 and TRBJ1-2, with D perhaps TRBD1 (5 bases). From germline, CDR1 is MDHEN and CDR2 SYDVKM. The length of the CDR3 is 14 residues. V lost 4 bases, J lost 1 base, and 10 bases lay in between. The CDR3 nucleotides read TGTGCCAGCAGTTACAGGAGTCTTAACTATGGCTACACCTTC. It specifies CASSYRSLNYGYTF.

The chain links TRBV4-1 to TRBJ2-4, with D possibly matching TRBD1 (6 bases). Trimming removed 1 base at V and 8 bases at J, with 9 bases between. This CDR3 spans 13 amino acids. Germline CDR1 reads MGHRA; CDR2 reads YSYEKL. Here the CDR3 DNA reads TGCGCCAGCAGCCAAGGAGGGGGTCACATTCAGTACTTC. It translates to CASSQGGGHIQYF.

Remarks on this clone: Other DNA sequences of this sample code for an identical CDR3. The chain joins TRBV27 to TRBJ2-1; D gene uncertain. The CDR3 length is 15 residues. Per germline, CDR1 MNHEY and CDR2 SMNVEV (reference sequence). Trimming removed 2 bases from V and 0 bases from J, with 8 bases in between. The CDR3 here is CASSLGGSSYNEQFF. The CDR3 nucleotides read TGTGCCAGCAGTTTAGGTGGATCCTCCTACAATGAGCAGTTCTTC.

This chain joins TRBV28 and TRBJ2-7, with 9 bases that match TRBD2. The ends lost 4 bases at V and 1 base at J; junction bases unmatched: 11. Germline values: CDR1 MDHEN, CDR2 SYDVKM. This CDR3 is 17 amino acids long. The CDR3 nucleotides read TGTGCCAGCAGTTCCCCGGGACTAGCCCCCAGATCCTACGAGCAGTACTTC. Residues: CASSSPGLAPRSYEQYF.

This clone was found once. The same CDR3 arises from other DNA sequences in this sample as well. CDR3 sequence (DNA): TGTGCCAGCAGTCTTGGCGGGGGTAGCACAGATACGCAGTATTTT. Translating it yields CASSLGGGSTDTQYF. The chain has TRBV27 and TRBJ2-3; 7 bases fit TRBD2. The V gene end was trimmed by 5 bases and the J gene end by 0 bases; junction bases not matched to a gene: 5. The CDR3 spans 15 residues. From germline, CDR1 is MNHEY and CDR2 SMNVEV (reference sequence).